The clone carrying this T cell receptor (beta chain) has at least ten counts. Its antigen is unidentified. The time point denotes: patch test 1, 2 weeks after DPC sensitization. Treatment in this sample: therapeutic diphenylcyclopropenone sensitization with weekly scalp DPC. CDR3 length: 15 amino acids. The ends lost 1 base at V and 4 bases at J; junction bases unmatched: 2. Per the germline V gene, CDR1 is SGHAT and CDR2 is FQNNGV. The data are from a study of human T cells and chemical hapten exposure. Study at large: Per-sample TCR yields varied mainly from small pooled library volume differences.

TCRdb re-called the RACE reads with MiXCR, one entry per CDR3 protein. This table holds 350,000 or so distinct CDR3 sequences, approximately 6.3% found once. Whole-study findings and limits: No alteration of TCRs above 1 in 1000 frequency was seen with DPC sensitization.

This TCR was sampled from a woman younger than 30 with alopecia areata. Some clones in this sample may be carry-over from other donors' samples. The rearrangement links TRBV11-2 to TRBJ2-1, with TRBD2 matching over 9 bases. The sample was whole blood, taken in connection with sensitization to the hapten diphenylcyclopropenone (DPC). CDR3 region: CASSLVTSGYNEQFF. In nucleotides, the CDR3 is TGTGCCAGCAGCTTAGTGACTAGCGGTTACAATGAGCAGTTCTTC.